The present entry profiles one T cell receptor (beta chain) with its context. Its target is unknown. Germline assignment: CDR1 SGHNT and CDR2 YYREEE (reference sequence). The CDR3 is 14 amino acids. The V end was cut by 0 bases, the J end by 6 bases, with 13 bases between. These data belong to a study of Tregs in tolerant kidney transplant recipients. Study results and caveats: The most relevant donor-specific Treg TCRbeta repertoire apparently came from expansion with activated donor B cells.

Only in-frame clones appear in the TCRdb table, and some are missing; sequencing was by immunoSEQ multiplex PCR. Of around 70,000 clones listed, roughly 92% were seen once; the top ten hold 9.5% to 12%. This TCR derives from a human donor who received a combined kidney and bone marrow transplant. This sample comprised CD8+ T cells from blood, obtained before the transplant. The genes are TRBV5-4 and TRBJ2-7; tentative D call: TRBD2 (5 bases). This chain's CDR3 is CASSLEAALTEQYF. The CDR3 coding sequence is TGTGCCAGCAGCTTGGAAGCGGCCCTTACCGAGCAGTACTTC. Full variable domain (outside the CDR3, taken from reference TRBV5-4 and TRBJ2-7): ETGVTQSPTHLIKTRGQQVTLRCSSQSGHNTVSWYQQALGQGPQFIFQYYREEENGRGNFPPRFSGLQFPNYSSELNVNALELDDSALYLCASSLEAALTEQYFGPGTRLTVT.